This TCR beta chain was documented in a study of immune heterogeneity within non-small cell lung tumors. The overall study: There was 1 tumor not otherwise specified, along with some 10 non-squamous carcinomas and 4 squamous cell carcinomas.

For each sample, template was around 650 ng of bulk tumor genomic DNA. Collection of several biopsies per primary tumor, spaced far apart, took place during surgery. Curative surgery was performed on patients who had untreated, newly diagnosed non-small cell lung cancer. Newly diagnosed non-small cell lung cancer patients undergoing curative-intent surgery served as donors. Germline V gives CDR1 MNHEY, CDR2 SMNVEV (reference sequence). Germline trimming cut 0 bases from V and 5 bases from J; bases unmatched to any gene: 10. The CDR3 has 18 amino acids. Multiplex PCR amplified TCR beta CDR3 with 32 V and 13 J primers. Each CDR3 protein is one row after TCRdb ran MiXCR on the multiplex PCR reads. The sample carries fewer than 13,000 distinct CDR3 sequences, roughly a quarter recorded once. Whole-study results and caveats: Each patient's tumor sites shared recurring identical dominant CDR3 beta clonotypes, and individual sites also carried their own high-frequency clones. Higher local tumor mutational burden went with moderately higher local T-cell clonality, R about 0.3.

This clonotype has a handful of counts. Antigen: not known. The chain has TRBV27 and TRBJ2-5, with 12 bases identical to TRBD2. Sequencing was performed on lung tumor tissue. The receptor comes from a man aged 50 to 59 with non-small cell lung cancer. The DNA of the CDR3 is TGTGCCAGCAGTTTATCCACTAGACTAGCGGGAGCGACGGAGACCCAGTACTTC. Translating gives CASSLSTRLAGATETQYF.